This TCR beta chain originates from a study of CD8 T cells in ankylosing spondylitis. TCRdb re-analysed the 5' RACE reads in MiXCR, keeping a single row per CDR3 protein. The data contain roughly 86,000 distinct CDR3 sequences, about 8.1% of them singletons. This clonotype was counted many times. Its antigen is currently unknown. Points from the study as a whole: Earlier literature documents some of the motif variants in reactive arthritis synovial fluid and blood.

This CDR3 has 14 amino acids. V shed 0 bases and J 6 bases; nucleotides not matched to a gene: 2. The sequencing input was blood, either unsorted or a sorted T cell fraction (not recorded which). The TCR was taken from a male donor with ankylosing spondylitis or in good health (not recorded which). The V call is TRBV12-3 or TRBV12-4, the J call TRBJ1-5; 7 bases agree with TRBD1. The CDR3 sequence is CASSLAGGTQPQHF. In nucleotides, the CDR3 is TGTGCCAGCAGTTTAGCAGGGGGCACTCAGCCCCAGCATTTT.